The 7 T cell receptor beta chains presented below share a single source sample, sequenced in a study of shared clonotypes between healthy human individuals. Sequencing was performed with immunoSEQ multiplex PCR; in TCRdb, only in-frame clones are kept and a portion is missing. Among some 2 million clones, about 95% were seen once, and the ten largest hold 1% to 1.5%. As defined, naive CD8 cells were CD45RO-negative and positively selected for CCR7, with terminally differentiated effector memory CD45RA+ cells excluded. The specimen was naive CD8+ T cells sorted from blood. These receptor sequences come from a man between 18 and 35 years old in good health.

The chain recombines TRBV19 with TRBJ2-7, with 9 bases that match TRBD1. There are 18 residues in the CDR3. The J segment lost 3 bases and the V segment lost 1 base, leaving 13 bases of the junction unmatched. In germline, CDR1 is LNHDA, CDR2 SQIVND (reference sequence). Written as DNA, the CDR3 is TGTGCCAGTAGTATAGGATGGTCAAACAGGGGGCCTGGCTACGAGCAGTACTTC. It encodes CASSIGWSNRGPGYEQYF.

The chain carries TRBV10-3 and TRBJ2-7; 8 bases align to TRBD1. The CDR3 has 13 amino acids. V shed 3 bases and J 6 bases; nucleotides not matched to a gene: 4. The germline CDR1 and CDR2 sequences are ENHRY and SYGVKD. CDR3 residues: CAISEAGGSEQYF. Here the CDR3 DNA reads TGTGCCATCAGTGAAGCAGGGGGCAGCGAGCAGTACTTC.

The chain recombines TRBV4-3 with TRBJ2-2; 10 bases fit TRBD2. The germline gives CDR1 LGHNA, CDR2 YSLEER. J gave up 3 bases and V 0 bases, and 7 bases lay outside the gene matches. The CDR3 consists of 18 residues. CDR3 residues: CASSQELAGDLDTGELFF. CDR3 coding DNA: TGCGCCAGCAGCCAAGAGCTAGCGGGAGATCTCGACACCGGGGAGCTGTTTTTT.

CDR3 coding DNA: TGTGCCAGCTCTACTTTGGGTGGGCAGGGGGCCTACGAGCAGTACTTC. Translation: CASSTLGGQGAYEQYF. V usage is TRBV27 and J usage is TRBJ2-7, with 7 bases identical to TRBD1. Germline loops: CDR1 MNHEY, CDR2 SMNVEV (reference sequence). The CDR3 runs to 16 residues. The J segment lost 2 bases and the V segment lost 8 bases, leaving 15 bases of the junction unmatched.

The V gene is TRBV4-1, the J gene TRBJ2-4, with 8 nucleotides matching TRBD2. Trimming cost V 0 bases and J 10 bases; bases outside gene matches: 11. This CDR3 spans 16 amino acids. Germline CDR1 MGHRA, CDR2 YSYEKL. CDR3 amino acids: CASSQEIGGAKVIQYF. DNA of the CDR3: TGCGCCAGCAGCCAAGAAATCGGGGGGGCCAAGGTAATTCAGTACTTC.

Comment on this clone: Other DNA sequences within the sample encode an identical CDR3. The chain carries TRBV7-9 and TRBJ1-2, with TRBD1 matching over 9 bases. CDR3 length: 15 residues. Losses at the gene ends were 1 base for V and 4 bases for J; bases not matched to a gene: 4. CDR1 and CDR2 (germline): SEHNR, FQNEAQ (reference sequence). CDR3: CASSLGTGVSYGYTF. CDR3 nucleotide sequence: TGTGCCAGCAGCTTAGGGACAGGGGTGAGCTATGGCTACACCTTC.

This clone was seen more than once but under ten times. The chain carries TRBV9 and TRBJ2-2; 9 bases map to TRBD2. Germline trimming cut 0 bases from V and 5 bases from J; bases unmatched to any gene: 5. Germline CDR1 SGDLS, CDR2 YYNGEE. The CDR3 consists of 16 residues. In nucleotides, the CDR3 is TGTGCCAGCAGCGTAGAGTGGCGGGAGGGTACCGGGGAGCTGTTTTTT. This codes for CASSVEWREGTGELFF.